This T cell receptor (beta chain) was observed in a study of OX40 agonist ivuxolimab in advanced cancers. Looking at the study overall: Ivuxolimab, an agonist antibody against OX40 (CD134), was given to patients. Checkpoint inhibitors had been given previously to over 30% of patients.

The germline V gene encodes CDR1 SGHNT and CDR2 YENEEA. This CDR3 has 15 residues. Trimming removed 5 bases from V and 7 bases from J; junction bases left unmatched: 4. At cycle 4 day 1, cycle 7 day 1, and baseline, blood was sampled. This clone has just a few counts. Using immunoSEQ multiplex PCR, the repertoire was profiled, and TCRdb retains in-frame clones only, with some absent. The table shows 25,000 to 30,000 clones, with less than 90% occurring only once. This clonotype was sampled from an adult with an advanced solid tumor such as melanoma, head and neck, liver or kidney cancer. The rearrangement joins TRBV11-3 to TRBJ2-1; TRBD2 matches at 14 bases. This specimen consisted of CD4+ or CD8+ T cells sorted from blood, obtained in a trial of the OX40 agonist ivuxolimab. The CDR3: CASSRLAGGQNEQFF. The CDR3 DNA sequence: TGTGCCAGCAGCCGACTAGCGGGAGGGCAAAATGAGCAGTTCTTC.